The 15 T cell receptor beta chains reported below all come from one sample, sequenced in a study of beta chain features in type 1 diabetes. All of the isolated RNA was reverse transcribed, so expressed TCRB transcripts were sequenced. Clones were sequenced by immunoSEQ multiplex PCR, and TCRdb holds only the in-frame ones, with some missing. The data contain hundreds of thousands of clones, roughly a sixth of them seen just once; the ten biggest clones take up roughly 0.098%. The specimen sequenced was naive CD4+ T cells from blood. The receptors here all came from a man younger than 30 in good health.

This CDR3 is CASSLIGNYGYTF. The CDR3 nucleotides are TGTGCCAGCAGTTTAATAGGGAACTATGGCTACACCTTC. The V call is TRBV28, the J call TRBJ1-2; D remains unclear. CDR3 length equals 13 residues. CDR1 is MDHEN, CDR2 SYDVKM, per germline. Trimming removed 2 bases at V and 2 bases at J, with 6 bases between.

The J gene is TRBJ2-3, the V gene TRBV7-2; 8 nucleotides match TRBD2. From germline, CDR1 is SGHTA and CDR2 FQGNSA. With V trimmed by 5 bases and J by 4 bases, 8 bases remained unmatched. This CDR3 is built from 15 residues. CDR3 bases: TGTGCCAGCAGCGTGGGACTAGTGGGGGCAGATACGCAGTATTTT. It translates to CASSVGLVGADTQYF.

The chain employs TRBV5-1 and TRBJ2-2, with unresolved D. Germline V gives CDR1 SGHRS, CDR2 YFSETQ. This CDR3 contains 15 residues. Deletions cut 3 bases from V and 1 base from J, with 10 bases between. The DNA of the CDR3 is TGCGCCAGCAGCTCCAACCCCGGGAACACCGGGGAGCTGTTTTTT. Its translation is CASSSNPGNTGELFF. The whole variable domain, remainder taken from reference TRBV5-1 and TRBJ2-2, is KAGVTQTPRYLIKTRGQQVTLSCSPISGHRSVSWYQQTPGQGLQFLFEYFSETQRNKGNFPGRFSGRQFSNSRSEMNVSTLELGDSALYLCASSSNPGNTGELFFGEGSRLTVL.

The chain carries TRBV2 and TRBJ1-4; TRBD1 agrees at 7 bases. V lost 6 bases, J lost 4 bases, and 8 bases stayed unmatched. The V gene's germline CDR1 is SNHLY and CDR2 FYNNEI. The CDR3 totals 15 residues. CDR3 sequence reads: CASSGQVGINEKLFF. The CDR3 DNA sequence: TGTGCCAGCAGCGGACAGGTCGGCATTAATGAAAAACTGTTTTTT.

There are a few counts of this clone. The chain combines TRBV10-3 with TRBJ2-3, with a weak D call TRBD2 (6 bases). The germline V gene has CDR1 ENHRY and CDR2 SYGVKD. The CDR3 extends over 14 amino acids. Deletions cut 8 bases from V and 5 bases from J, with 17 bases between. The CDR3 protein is CAIRGGRGRDTQYF. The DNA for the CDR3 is TGTGCCATCCGCGGAGGGCGGGGTAGAGATACGCAGTATTTT.

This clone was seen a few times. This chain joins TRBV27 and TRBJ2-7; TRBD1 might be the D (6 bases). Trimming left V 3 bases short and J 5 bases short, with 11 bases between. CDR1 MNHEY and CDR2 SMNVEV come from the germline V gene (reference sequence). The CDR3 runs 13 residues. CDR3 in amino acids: CASSFTGKDEQYF. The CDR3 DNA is TGTGCCAGCAGTTTCACAGGGAAGGACGAGCAGTACTTC.

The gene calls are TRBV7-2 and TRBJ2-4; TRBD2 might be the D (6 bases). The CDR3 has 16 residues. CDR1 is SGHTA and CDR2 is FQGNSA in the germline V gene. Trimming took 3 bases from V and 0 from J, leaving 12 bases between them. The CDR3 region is CASSLPGLGAKNIQYF. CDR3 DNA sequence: TGTGCCAGCAGCTTGCCGGGACTCGGAGCCAAAAACATTCAGTACTTC.

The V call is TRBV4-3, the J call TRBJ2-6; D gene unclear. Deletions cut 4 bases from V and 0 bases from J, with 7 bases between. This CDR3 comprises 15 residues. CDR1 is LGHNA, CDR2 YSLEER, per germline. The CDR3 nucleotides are TGCGCCAGCAGCCGATCAGGCTCTGGGGCCAACGTCCTGACTTTC. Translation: CASSRSGSGANVLTF.

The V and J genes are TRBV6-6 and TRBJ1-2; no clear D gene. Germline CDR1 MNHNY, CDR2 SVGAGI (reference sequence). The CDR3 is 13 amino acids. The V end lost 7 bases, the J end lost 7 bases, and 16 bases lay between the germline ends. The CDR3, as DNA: TGTGCCAGCACAGAGCGATTAGTCGTTGGCTACACCTTC. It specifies CASTERLVVGYTF.

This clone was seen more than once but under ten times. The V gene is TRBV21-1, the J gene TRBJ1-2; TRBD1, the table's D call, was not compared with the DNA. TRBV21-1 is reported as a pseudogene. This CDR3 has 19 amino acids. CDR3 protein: CASSKECRVVDRGHYGYTF. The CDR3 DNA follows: TGTGCCAGCAGCAAAGAGTGTCGGGTTGTGGACAGGGGGCACTATGGCTACACCTTC.

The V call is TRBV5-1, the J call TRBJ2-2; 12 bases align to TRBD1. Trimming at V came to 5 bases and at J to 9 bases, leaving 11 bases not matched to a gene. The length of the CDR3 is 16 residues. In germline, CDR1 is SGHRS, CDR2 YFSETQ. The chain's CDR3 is CASRRPGQGATRELFF. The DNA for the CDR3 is TGCGCCAGCAGACGACCGGGACAGGGGGCCACGAGGGAGCTGTTTTTT.

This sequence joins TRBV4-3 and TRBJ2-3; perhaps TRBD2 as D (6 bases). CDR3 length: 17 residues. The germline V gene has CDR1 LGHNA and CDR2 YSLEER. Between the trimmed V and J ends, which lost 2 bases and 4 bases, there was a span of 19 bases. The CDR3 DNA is TGCGCCAGCAGCCAAAGCTCCGCCGGGAGAGGGGCAGATACGCAGTATTTT. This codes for CASSQSSAGRGADTQYF.

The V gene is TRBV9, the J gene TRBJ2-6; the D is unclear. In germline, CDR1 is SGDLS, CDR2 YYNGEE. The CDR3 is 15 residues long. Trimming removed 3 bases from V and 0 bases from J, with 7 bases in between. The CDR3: CASSEWHSGANVLTF. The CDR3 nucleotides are TGTGCCAGCAGCGAGTGGCACTCTGGGGCCAACGTCCTGACTTTC.

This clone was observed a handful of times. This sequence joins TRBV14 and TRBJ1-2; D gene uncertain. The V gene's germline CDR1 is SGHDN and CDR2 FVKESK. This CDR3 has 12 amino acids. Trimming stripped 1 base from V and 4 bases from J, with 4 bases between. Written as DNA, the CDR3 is TGTGCCAGCAGCCAAGGTGCCTATGGCTACACCTTC. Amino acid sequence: CASSQGAYGYTF.

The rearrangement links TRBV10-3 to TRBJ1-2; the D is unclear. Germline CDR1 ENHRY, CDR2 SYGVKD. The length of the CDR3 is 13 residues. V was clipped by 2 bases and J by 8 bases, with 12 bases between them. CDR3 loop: CAISEEDLRGYTF. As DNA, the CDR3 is TGTGCCATCAGTGAGGAGGATCTAAGAGGCTACACCTTC.